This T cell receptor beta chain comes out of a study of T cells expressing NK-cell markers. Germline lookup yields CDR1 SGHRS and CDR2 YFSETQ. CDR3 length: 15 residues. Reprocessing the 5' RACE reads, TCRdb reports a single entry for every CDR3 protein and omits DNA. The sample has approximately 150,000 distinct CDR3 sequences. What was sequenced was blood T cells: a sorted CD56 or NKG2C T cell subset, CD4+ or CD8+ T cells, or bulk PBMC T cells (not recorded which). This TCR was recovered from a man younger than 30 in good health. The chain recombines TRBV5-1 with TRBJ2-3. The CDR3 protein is CASSLFGDFTDTQYF.